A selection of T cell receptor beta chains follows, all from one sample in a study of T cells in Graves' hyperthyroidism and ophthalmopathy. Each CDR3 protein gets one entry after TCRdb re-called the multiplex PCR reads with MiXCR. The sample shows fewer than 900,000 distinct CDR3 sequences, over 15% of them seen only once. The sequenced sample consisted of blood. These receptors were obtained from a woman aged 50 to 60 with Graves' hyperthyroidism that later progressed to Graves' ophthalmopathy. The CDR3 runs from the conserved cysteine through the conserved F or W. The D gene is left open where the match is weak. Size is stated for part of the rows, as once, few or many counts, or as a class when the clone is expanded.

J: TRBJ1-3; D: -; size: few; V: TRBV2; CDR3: CASSVASSSGNTIYF; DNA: TGTGCCAGCAGTGTTGCGTCTTCGTCTGGAAACACCATATATTTT
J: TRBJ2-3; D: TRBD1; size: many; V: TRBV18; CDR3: CASSTGQGNTDTQYF; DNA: TGTGCCAGCTCAACGGGACAGGGAAACACAGATACGCAGTATTTT
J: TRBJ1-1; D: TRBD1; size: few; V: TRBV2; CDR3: CASRTGSKDLTPEAFF; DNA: TGTGCCAGCAGGACAGGGAGTAAGGACTTGACTCCTGAAGCTTTCTTT
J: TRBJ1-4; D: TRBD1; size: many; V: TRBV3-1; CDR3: CASSQEVFGQVNEKLFF; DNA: TGTGCCAGCAGCCAAGAAGTATTCGGACAGGTTAATGAAAAACTGTTTTTT
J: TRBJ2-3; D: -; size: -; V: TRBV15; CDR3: CATSSRVGQPSTDTQYF; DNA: TGTGCCACCAGCAGCCGGGTCGGGCAACCTAGCACAGATACGCAGTATTTT
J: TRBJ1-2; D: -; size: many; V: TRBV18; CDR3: CASSPSGGNYGYTF; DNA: TGTGCCAGCAGTCCCTCCGGGGGGAACTATGGCTACACCTTC
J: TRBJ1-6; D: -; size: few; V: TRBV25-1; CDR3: CASSEWAHSPLHF; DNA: TGTGCCAGCAGTGAATGGGCCCATTCACCCCTCCACTTT
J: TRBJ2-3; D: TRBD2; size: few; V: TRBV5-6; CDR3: CASSPAERGVTDTQYF; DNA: TGTGCCAGCAGCCCCGCTGAGCGGGGGGTCACAGATACGCAGTATTTT
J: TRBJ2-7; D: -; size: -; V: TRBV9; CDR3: CASSVGPDSSYEQYF; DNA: TGTGCCAGCAGCGTAGGTCCGGACAGTTCCTACGAGCAGTACTTC
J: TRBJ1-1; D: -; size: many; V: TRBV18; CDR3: CASSPRGRQDMNTEAFF; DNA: TGTGCCAGCTCACCACGTGGGAGGCAGGACATGAACACTGAAGCTTTCTTT
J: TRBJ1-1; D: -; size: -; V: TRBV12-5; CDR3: CASGLVGVTEAFF; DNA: TGTGCTAGTGGTTTGGTAGGGGTCACTGAAGCTTTCTTT
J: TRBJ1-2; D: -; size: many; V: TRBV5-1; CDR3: CASRKGNYGYTF; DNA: TGCGCCAGCAGGAAGGGGAACTATGGCTACACCTTC
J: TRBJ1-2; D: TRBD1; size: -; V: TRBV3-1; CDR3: CASSPPTGAYGYTF; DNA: TGTGCCAGCAGCCCGCCGACAGGGGCCTATGGCTACACCTTC
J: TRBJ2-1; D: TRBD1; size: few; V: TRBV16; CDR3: CASSRLGDRAYNEQFF; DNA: TGTGCCAGCAGCCGACTAGGGGACAGGGCGTACAATGAGCAGTTCTTC
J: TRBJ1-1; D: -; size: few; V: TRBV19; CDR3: CASSPTQNTEAFF; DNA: TGTGCCAGTAGTCCGACCCAGAACACTGAAGCTTTCTTT
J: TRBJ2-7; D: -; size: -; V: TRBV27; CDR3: CASSSTGFGYEQYF; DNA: TGTGCCAGCAGTTCAACAGGGTTTGGCTACGAGCAGTACTTC
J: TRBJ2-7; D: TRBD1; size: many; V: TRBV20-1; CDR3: CSARDRQGNPYEQYF; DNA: TGCAGTGCTAGAGATCGACAGGGGAACCCCTACGAGCAGTACTTC
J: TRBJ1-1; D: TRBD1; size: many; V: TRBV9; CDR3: CASSAGTGYSDPTEAFF; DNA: TGTGCCAGCAGCGCCGGGACAGGGTATTCTGATCCAACCGAAGCTTTCTTT
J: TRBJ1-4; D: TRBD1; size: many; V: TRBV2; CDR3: CAQRSGGLGELFF; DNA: TGTGCCCAGCGGTCAGGGGGCCTTGGAGAACTGTTTTTT
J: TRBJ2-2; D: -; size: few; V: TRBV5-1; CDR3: CASSLSTGNTGELFF; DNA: TGCGCCAGCAGCTTGTCAACAGGGAACACCGGGGAGCTGTTTTTT
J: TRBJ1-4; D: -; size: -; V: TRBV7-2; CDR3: CASSLSVNEKLFF; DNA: TGTGCCAGCAGCCTGTCCGTAAATGAAAAACTGTTTTTT
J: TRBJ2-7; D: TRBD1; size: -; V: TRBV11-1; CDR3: CASSLARGLEQYF; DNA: TGTGCCAGCAGCTTAGCCAGGGGGCTCGAGCAGTACTTC
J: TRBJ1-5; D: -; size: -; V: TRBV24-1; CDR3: CATQQTGLFQPQHF; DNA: TGTGCCACCCAACAGACAGGTCTTTTTCAGCCCCAGCATTTT
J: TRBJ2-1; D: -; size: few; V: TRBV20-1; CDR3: CSAWGSKENNEQFF; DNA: TGCAGTGCATGGGGTAGTAAAGAGAACAATGAGCAGTTCTTC
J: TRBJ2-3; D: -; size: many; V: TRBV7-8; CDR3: CASSFIVTDTQYF; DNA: TGTGCCAGCAGCTTTATCGTGACAGATACGCAGTATTTT
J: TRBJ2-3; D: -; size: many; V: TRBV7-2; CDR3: CASSLAPGDTQYF; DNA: TGTGCCAGCAGCTTAGCGCCGGGAGATACGCAGTATTTT
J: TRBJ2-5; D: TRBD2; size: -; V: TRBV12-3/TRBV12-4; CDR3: CASSFTGGRQETQYF; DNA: TGTGCCAGCAGTTTTACGGGGGGGCGGCAAGAGACCCAGTACTTC
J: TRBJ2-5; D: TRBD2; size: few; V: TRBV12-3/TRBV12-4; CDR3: CASSPTSDQETQYF; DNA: TGTGCCAGCAGCCCGACTAGCGACCAAGAGACCCAGTACTTC
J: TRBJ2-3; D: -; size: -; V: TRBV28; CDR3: CASSAGATDTQYF; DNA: TGTGCCAGCAGTGCGGGGGCCACAGATACGCAGTATTTT
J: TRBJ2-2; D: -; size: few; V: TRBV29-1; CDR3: CSVANTGELFF; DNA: TGCAGCGTGGCTAACACCGGGGAGCTGTTTTTT
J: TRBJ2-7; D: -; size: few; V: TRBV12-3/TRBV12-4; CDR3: CASSSPRGPEQYF; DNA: TGTGCCAGCAGTAGCCCGAGGGGTCCCGAGCAGTACTTC
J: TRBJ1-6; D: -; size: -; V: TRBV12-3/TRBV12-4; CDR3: CASSPDSHSPLHF; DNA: TGTGCCAGCAGTCCGGACAGCCATTCACCCCTCCACTTT
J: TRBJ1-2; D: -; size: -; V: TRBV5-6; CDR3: CASSALLSGGYTF; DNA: TGTGCCAGCAGCGCCCTCCTCTCGGGCGGCTACACCTTC
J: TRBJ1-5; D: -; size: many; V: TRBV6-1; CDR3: CASSERTAYSNQPQHF; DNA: TGTGCCAGCAGTGAAAGGACCGCTTATAGCAATCAGCCCCAGCATTTT
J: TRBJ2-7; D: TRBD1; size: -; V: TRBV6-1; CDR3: CASKTLTGRDEQYF; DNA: TGTGCCAGCAAGACCTTGACAGGGCGGGACGAGCAGTACTTC
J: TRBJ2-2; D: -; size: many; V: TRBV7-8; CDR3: CASSLRDTTNTGELFF; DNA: TGTGCCAGCAGCCTTCGGGACACCACGAACACCGGGGAGCTGTTTTTT
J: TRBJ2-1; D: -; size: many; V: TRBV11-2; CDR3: CASSSGRSDEQFF; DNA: TGTGCCAGCAGCTCCGGCCGGAGCGATGAGCAGTTCTTC
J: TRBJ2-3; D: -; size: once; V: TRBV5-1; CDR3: CASSLDWGYTQYF; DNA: TGCGCCAGCAGCTTGGATTGGGGTTATACGCAGTATTTT
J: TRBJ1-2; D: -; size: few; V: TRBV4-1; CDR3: CASSHPRGRLYGYTF; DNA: TGCGCCAGCAGCCATCCCCGGGGGCGGTTGTATGGCTACACCTTC
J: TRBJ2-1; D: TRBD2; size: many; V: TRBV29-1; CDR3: CSVDGGATDEQFF; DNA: TGCAGCGTTGACGGGGGGGCCACGGATGAGCAGTTCTTC
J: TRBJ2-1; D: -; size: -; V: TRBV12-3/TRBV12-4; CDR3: CASSPDRGGGDNEQFF; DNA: TGTGCCAGCAGCCCAGACCGCGGAGGAGGGGACAATGAGCAGTTCTTC
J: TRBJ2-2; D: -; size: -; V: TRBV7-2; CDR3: CASSLIEEGNTGELFF; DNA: TGTGCCAGCAGCTTAATCGAGGAGGGAAACACCGGGGAGCTGTTTTTT
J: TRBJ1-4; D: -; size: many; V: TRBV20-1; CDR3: CSASALGGAREKLFF; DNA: TGCAGTGCTAGCGCGCTAGGAGGGGCACGAGAAAAACTGTTTTTT
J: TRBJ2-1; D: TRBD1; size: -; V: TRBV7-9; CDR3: CASSAWTGTHNEQFF; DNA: TGTGCCAGCAGCGCCTGGACAGGGACTCACAATGAGCAGTTCTTC
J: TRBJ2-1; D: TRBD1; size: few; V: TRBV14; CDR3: CASSQLDGTANNEQFF; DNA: TGTGCCAGCAGCCAACTGGACGGGACAGCTAACAATGAGCAGTTCTTC
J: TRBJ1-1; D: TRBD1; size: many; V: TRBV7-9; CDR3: CASSGQGANTEAFF; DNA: TGTGCCAGCAGCGGACAGGGGGCGAACACTGAAGCTTTCTTT
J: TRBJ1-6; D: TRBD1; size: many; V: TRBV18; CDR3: CASSPRDRGNSPLHF; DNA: TGTGCCAGCTCACCGAGAGACAGGGGGAATTCACCCCTCCACTTT
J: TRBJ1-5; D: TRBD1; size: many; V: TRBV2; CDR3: CASSAPGGGNQPQHF; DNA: TGTGCCAGCAGTGCACCAGGGGGGGGCAATCAGCCCCAGCATTTT
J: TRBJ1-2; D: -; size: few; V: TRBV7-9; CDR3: CASSLFTGNGYTF; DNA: TGTGCCAGCAGCTTATTCACAGGGAATGGCTACACCTTC
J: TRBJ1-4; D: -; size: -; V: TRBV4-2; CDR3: CASSQESARLFF; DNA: TGTGCCAGCAGCCAAGAGTCTGCGCGACTGTTTTTT
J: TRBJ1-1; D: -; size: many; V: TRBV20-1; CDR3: CSGASGWDTEAFF; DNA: TGCAGTGGGGCCTCAGGGTGGGACACTGAAGCTTTCTTT
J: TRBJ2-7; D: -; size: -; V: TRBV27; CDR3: CASRGLPYEQYF; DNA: TGTGCCAGCAGGGGACTTCCCTACGAGCAGTACTTC
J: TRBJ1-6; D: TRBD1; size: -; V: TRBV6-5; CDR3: CASSSTGASSYNSPLHF; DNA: TGTGCCAGCAGTTCGACAGGGGCGAGCTCCTATAATTCACCCCTCCACTTT
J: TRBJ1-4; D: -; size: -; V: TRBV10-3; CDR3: CAISESSTTGHEKLFF; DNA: TGTGCCATCAGTGAGTCGTCAACCACGGGGCATGAAAAACTGTTTTTT
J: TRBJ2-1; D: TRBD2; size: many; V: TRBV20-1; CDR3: CSAGRGGVNEQFF; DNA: TGCAGTGCTGGACGGGGGGGTGTAAATGAGCAGTTCTTC
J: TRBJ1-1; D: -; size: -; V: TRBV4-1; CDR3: CASSTIGVYTEAFF; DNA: TGCGCCAGCAGCACAATAGGTGTCTACACTGAAGCTTTCTTT
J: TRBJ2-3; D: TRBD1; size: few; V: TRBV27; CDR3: CASSLEVGQGPTDTQYF; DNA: TGTGCCAGCAGTTTAGAAGTAGGACAGGGGCCCACAGATACGCAGTATTTT